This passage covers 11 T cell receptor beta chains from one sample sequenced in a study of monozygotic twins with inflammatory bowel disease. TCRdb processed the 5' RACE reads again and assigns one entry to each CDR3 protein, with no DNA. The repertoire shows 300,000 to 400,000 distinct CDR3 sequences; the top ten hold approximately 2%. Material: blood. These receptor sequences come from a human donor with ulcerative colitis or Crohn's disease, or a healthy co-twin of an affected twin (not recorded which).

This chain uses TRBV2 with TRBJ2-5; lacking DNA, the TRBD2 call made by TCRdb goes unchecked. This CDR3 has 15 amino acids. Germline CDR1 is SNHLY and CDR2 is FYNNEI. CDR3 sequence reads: CASTTSRISGETQYF.

This CDR3 reads CAWSVVGYEQYF. The V call is TRBV30, the J call TRBJ2-7. The CDR3 runs 12 residues. Germline V gene data show CDR1 as GTSNPN and CDR2 as SVGIG (reference sequence). The full variable domain, with the rest looked up from reference TRBV30 and TRBJ2-7, is SQTIHQWPATLVQPVGSPLSLECTVEGTSNPNLYWYRQAAGRGLQLLFYSVGIGQISSEVPQNLSASRPQDRQFILSSKKLLLSDSGFYLCAWSVVGYEQYFGPGTRLTVT.

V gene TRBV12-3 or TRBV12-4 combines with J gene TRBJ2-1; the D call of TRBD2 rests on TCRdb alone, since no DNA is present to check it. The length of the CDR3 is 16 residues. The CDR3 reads CASTLIAGGPGDEQFF.

CDR3 amino acids: CASTMASGGSDTQYF. This chain uses TRBV5-1 with TRBJ2-3; TCRdb picks TRBD2, but there is no DNA to check that call. The CDR3 loop spans 15 amino acids. Germline CDR1 is SGHRS and CDR2 is YFSETQ.

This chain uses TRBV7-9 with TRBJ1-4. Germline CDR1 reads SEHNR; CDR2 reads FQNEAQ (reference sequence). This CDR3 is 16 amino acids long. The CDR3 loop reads CASSKEEGWVDEKLFF.

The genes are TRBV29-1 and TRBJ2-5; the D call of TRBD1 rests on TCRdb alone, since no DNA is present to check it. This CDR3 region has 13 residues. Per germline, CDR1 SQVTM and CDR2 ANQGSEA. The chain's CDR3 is CSTPTAGQETQYF. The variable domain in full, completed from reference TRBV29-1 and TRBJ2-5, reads SAVISQKPSRDICQRGTSLTIQCQVDSQVTMMFWYRQQPGQSLTLIATANQGSEATYESGFVIDKFPISRPNLTFSTLTVSNMSPEDSSIYLCSTPTAGQETQYFGPGTRLLVL.

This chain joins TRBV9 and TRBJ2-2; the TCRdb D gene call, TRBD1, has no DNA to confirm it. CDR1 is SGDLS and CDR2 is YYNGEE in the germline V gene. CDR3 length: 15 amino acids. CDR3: CASSVSGGESRELFF.

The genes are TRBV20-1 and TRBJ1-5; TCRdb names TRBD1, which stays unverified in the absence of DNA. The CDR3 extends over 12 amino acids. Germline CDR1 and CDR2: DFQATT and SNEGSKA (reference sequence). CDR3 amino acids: CSARQGGQPQHF.

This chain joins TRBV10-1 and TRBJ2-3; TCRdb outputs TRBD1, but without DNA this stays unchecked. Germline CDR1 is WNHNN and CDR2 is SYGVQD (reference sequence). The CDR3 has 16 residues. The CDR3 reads CASSESWGLDTDTQYF.

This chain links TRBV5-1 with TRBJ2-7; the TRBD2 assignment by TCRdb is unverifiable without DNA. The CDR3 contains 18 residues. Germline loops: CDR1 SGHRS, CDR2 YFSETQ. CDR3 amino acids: CASSLEASGRVQSYEQYF.

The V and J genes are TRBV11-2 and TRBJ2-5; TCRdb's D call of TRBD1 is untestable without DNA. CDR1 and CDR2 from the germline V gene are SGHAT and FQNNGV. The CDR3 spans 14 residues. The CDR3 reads CASSLVSGIETQYF.